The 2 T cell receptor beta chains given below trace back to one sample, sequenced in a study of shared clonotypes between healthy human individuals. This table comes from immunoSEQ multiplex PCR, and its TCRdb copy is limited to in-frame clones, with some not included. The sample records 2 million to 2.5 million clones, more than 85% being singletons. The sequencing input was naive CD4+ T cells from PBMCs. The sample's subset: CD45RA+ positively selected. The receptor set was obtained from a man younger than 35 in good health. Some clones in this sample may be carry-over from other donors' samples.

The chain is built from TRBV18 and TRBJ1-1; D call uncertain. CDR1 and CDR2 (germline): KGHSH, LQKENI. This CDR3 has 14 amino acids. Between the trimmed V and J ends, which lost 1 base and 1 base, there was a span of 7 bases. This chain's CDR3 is CASSPQAGNTEAFF. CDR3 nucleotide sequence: TGTGCCAGCTCACCACAAGCTGGGAACACTGAAGCTTTCTTT.

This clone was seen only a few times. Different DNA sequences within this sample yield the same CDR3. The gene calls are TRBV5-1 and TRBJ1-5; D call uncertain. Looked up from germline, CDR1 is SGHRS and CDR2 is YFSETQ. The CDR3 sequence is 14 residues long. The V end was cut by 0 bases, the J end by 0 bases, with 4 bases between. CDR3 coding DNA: TGCGCCAGCAGCTTGGAGGGTAGCAATCAGCCCCAGCATTTT. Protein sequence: CASSLEGSNQPQHF.